These 10 T cell receptor beta chains came from one sample sequenced in a study of blood T cell repertoires in COVID-19. Assay used: immunoSEQ multiplex PCR; TCRdb lists only in-frame clones, some missing. There are approximately 280,000 clones in the sample; about 89% occur only once, and roughly 3% lies in the top ten. Sequenced: PBMCs or T cells enriched from blood (not recorded which). These receptors were taken from a young woman who had recovered from COVID-19.

V gene TRBV13 combines with J gene TRBJ1-1, with 9 bases fitting TRBD1. The CDR3 totals 15 residues. Germline V gene sequence: CDR1 PRHDT, CDR2 FYEKMQ (reference sequence). The ends lost 2 bases at V and 0 bases at J; junction bases unmatched: 1. The CDR3 spells CASSLWTGVNTEAFF. CDR3 coding DNA: TGTGCCAGCAGCTTATGGACAGGGGTGAACACTGAAGCTTTCTTT. The variable domain in full, completed from reference TRBV13 and TRBJ1-1, reads AAGVIQSPRHLIKEKRETATLKCYPIPRHDTVYWYQQGPGQDPQFLISFYEKMQSDKGSIPDRFSAQQFSDYHSELNMSSLELGDSALYFCASSLWTGVNTEAFFGQGTRLTVV.

The chain links TRBV2 to TRBJ2-5; possibly TRBD2 for D (5 bases). This CDR3 contains 14 residues. CDR1 and CDR2 from the germline V gene are SNHLY and FYNNEI. V lost 5 bases and J 5 bases, leaving 15 bases between the germline ends. In nucleotides, the CDR3 is TGTGCCAGCAGTCCCCGGGGTGTAGGGGAGACCCAGTACTTC. This encodes CASSPRGVGETQYF.

The chain couples TRBV28 to TRBJ2-3, with 7 nucleotides matching TRBD1. After removal of 3 bases from V and 0 bases from J, the junction contained 3 bases not matched to a gene. This CDR3 has 15 amino acids. Germline CDR1 is MDHEN and CDR2 is SYDVKM. CDR3 residues: CASSFLDRSTDTQYF. The CDR3 DNA reads as TGTGCCAGCAGTTTTTTGGACAGGAGCACAGATACGCAGTATTTT.

With regard to this clone: The junction departs from germline at one end; a sequencing error may be responsible. V and J are TRBV4-3 and TRBJ1-3; D is unresolved. Germline V CDR1 and CDR2: LGHNA, YSLEER. The CDR3 is made up of 13 amino acids. CDR3 DNA sequence: TGCGCCAGCAGCCAAGAGTTACCGGTCCCCTTAGATTTT. Its translation is CASSQELPVPLDF.

The genes are TRBV4-2 and TRBJ2-3, with 8 nucleotides matching TRBD2. Per germline, CDR1 LGHNA and CDR2 YNFKEQ. The CDR3 contains 17 residues. V gave up 0 bases and J gave up 2 bases; unmatched junction bases: 7. CDR3 sequence reads: CASSQDLAGVFTDTQYF. The CDR3 DNA is TGTGCCAGCAGCCAAGATCTAGCGGGTGTGTTCACAGATACGCAGTATTTT.

The chain combines TRBV20-1 with TRBJ1-1, with no clear D. V lost 6 bases and J lost 4, with 6 bases in between. Germline-derived CDR1 and CDR2 are DFQATT and SNEGSKA (reference sequence). This CDR3 comprises 10 residues. CDR3 in amino acids: CSAPITEAFF. The CDR3 bases are TGCAGTGCCCCCATCACTGAAGCTTTCTTT.

In its sample, this clone ranks as medium-sized. The chain uses TRBV4-1 and TRBJ1-4, with D unresolved. Germline V lookup: CDR1 MGHRA, CDR2 YSYEKL. The CDR3 is made up of 13 amino acids. Trimming removed 4 bases from V and 8 bases from J, with 11 bases in between. The DNA of the CDR3 is TGCGCCAGCAGCCCATTGGAGAACGAAAAACTGTTTTTT. It codes for CASSPLENEKLFF.

V gene TRBV27 combines with J gene TRBJ2-7; weak D call: TRBD2 (5 bases). The germline V gene has CDR1 MNHEY and CDR2 SMNVEV (reference sequence). Deletions cut 6 bases from V and 0 bases from J, with 12 bases between. This CDR3 region has 14 residues. The CDR3 sequence is CASSPTGLSYEQYF. As DNA, the CDR3 is TGTGCCAGCAGCCCCACCGGACTCTCCTACGAGCAGTACTTC.

The chain joins TRBV5-6 to TRBJ2-7; 8 positions agree with TRBD1. The CDR3 contains 14 residues. Trimming cost V 7 bases and J 3 bases; bases outside gene matches: 9. Germline CDR1 reads SGHDT; CDR2 reads YYEEEE. This chain's CDR3 is CASGQRDRIYEQYF. CDR3 DNA: TGTGCCAGCGGACAACGGGACAGGATCTACGAGCAGTACTTC. Using reference TRBV5-6 and TRBJ2-7 for the parts outside the CDR3, the full variable domain is DAGVTQSPTHLIKTRGQQVTLRCSPKSGHDTVSWYQQALGQGPQFIFQYYEEEERQRGNFPDRFSGHQFPNYSSELNVNALLLGDSALYLCASGQRDRIYEQYFGPGTRLTVT.

This clone was detected once. The chain combines TRBV7-8 with TRBJ1-1; D not resolved. The CDR3 covers 15 residues. Per the germline V gene, CDR1 is SGHVS and CDR2 is FQNEAQ. V shed 5 bases and J shed 5 bases, with 18 bases lying between them. For the CDR3, the DNA is TGTGCCAGCAGCGTAGGTGGGCAAAGGAGGACTGAAGCTTTCTTT. This gives the protein CASSVGGQRRTEAFF.